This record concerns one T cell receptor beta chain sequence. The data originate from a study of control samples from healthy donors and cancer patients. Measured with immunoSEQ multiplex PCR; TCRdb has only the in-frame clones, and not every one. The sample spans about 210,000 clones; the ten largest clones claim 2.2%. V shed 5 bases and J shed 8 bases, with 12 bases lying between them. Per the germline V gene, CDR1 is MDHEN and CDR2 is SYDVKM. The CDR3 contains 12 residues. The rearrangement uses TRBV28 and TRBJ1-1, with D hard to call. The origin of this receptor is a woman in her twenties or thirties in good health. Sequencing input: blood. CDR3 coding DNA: TGTGCCAGCAGTCCTCGACATTCCGAAGCTTTCTTT. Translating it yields CASSPRHSEAFF.